Listed below are T cell receptor beta chains from one sample, sequenced in a study of cytomegalovirus exposure and HLA in healthy donors. TCRdb keeps only in-frame clones here, not all; method: immunoSEQ multiplex PCR. Its clone listing holds around 57,000 clones. The specimen was PBMCs. These receptors all stem from a woman aged 50 to 60 in good health and CMV-seropositive. The conserved cysteine and the conserved F or W are not part of the CDR3 here. Fields, in order: D gene, V gene, CDR3 protein. The D gene is left open where the match is weak.

d_call: TRBD1; v_call: TRBV7-8; cdr3_aa: ASILSGTAQETQY
d_call: TRBD1; v_call: TRBV7-3; cdr3_aa: ASSGQGGTEAF
d_call: .; v_call: TRBV28; cdr3_aa: ATYGADASYEQY
d_call: TRBD1; v_call: TRBV2; cdr3_aa: ASRGVGQGGEQY
d_call: .; v_call: TRBV6-1; cdr3_aa: ASSEGRGAGNEQF
d_call: .; v_call: TRBV7-6; cdr3_aa: ASSSQGYEQY
d_call: .; v_call: TRBV21-1; cdr3_aa: ASSKGTGMSVNEQF
d_call: TRBD1; v_call: TRBV5-4; cdr3_aa: ASSLRQGMNTEAF
d_call: .; v_call: TRBV9; cdr3_aa: ASSVGAPRELNTEAF
d_call: .; v_call: TRBV15; cdr3_aa: ATSRDAGMEKLF
d_call: .; v_call: TRBV7-2; cdr3_aa: ASSFGETEAF
d_call: .; v_call: TRBV15; cdr3_aa: ATSRDWETDTQY
d_call: TRBD1; v_call: TRBV6-5; cdr3_aa: ASSGQGNTGELF
d_call: .; v_call: TRBV28; cdr3_aa: ASTGRAFSGNTIY
d_call: TRBD2; v_call: TRBV11-2; cdr3_aa: ASSRLAGTYNEQF
d_call: TRBD1; v_call: TRBV19; cdr3_aa: ASNRQGAQNSPLH
d_call: .; v_call: TRBV7-2; cdr3_aa: ASSPQGRTIY
d_call: .; v_call: TRBV28; cdr3_aa: ASVPGHSNQPQH
d_call: TRBD2; v_call: TRBV6-5; cdr3_aa: ASSGGSGRMEQY
d_call: TRBD1; v_call: TRBV9; cdr3_aa: ASSAGQGVQPQH